Listed below are T cell receptor beta chains from one sample, sequenced in a study of CD8+ T cells in alopecia areata. Here immunoSEQ multiplex PCR was the method, and the copy in TCRdb shows in-frame clones only, minus some. The table records 150,000 to 200,000 clones, roughly 70% of them present only once. The material sequenced was CD8+ T cells sorted from blood, taken at week 0. Receptor source: a human donor with alopecia areata. Each CDR3 is given with its conserved first and last residue. Each record gives: clone size, J gene, V gene, D gene, CDR3 DNA, CDR3 protein. D genes are given only for firm matches. Only some rows state a clone size, as once, few, many or a class for expanded clones.

clone size: -; J gene: TRBJ2-2; V gene: TRBV2; D gene: -; CDR3 DNA: TGTGCCAGCCTGGCGGGTAACACCGGGGAGCTGTTTTTT; CDR3 protein: CASLAGNTGELFF
clone size: few; J gene: TRBJ2-1; V gene: TRBV19; D gene: -; CDR3 DNA: TGTGCCAGTACGAGGGGTTCTAGCTCCTACAATGAGCAGTTCTTC; CDR3 protein: CASTRGSSSYNEQFF
clone size: few; J gene: TRBJ2-1; V gene: TRBV29-1; D gene: TRBD2; CDR3 DNA: TGCAGCGTGATAGCGGGAACCTACAATGAGCAGTTCTTC; CDR3 protein: CSVIAGTYNEQFF
clone size: -; J gene: TRBJ2-7; V gene: TRBV13; D gene: -; CDR3 DNA: TGTGCCAGCAGCTTAGGCCTAACAGGGACCTCCTACGAGCAGTACTTC; CDR3 protein: CASSLGLTGTSYEQYF
clone size: -; J gene: TRBJ2-5; V gene: TRBV15; D gene: TRBD2; CDR3 DNA: TGTGCCACCAGCAGAGTTCTGAGCGGGGGGAAAGAGACCCAGTACTTC; CDR3 protein: CATSRVLSGGKETQYF
clone size: -; J gene: TRBJ1-2; V gene: TRBV10-3; D gene: -; CDR3 DNA: TGTGCCATCAGGTACACCGAGATCAACTATGGCTACACCTTC; CDR3 protein: CAIRYTEINYGYTF
clone size: few; J gene: TRBJ1-5; V gene: TRBV18; D gene: TRBD1; CDR3 DNA: TGTGCCAGCTCACCACGGGGACAGGAACTGACAGGGGATCAGCCCCAGCATTTT; CDR3 protein: CASSPRGQELTGDQPQHF
clone size: -; J gene: TRBJ2-7; V gene: TRBV30; D gene: TRBD1; CDR3 DNA: TGTGCCTGGACCCGGGACAGGGACTACGAGCAGTACTTC; CDR3 protein: CAWTRDRDYEQYF
clone size: few; J gene: TRBJ1-5; V gene: TRBV7-9; D gene: -; CDR3 DNA: TGTGCCAGCAGTCCTCAGGGAGGGGGCAATCAGCCCCAGCATTTT; CDR3 protein: CASSPQGGGNQPQHF
clone size: few; J gene: TRBJ2-1; V gene: TRBV7-9; D gene: TRBD1; CDR3 DNA: TGTGCCAGCCCCCGGGACAGGGGGCCCTACAATGAGCAGTTCTTC; CDR3 protein: CASPRDRGPYNEQFF
clone size: -; J gene: TRBJ2-5; V gene: TRBV5-4; D gene: TRBD2; CDR3 DNA: TGTGCCAGCAGCTTGGGGACTAGCGGGGTCGAGACCCAGTACTTC; CDR3 protein: CASSLGTSGVETQYF
clone size: -; J gene: TRBJ2-2; V gene: TRBV11-3; D gene: -; CDR3 DNA: TGTGCCAGCAGCCCATGGACGGAAAACACCGGGGAGCTGTTTTTT; CDR3 protein: CASSPWTENTGELFF
clone size: -; J gene: TRBJ2-7; V gene: TRBV4-1; D gene: TRBD2; CDR3 DNA: TGCGCCAGCAGCCAAGTCGGGGGGACCTACGAGCAGTACTTC; CDR3 protein: CASSQVGGTYEQYF
clone size: -; J gene: TRBJ2-7; V gene: TRBV7-9; D gene: TRBD1; CDR3 DNA: TGTGCCAGCTCTCGGACAGGGGAAGCCTACGAGCAGTACTTC; CDR3 protein: CASSRTGEAYEQYF
clone size: -; J gene: TRBJ1-5; V gene: TRBV6-1; D gene: -; CDR3 DNA: TGTGCCAGCAGTGTTGAGATGGCGGCTCAGCCCCAGCATTTT; CDR3 protein: CASSVEMAAQPQHF
clone size: -; J gene: TRBJ2-5; V gene: TRBV15; D gene: -; CDR3 DNA: TGTGCCACCGGCAGTCTCCAAGAGACCCAGTACTTC; CDR3 protein: CATGSLQETQYF
clone size: -; J gene: TRBJ1-1; V gene: TRBV10-2; D gene: -; CDR3 DNA: TGCGCCAGCAGAGGACCGGCCGGCACTGAAGCTTTCTTT; CDR3 protein: CASRGPAGTEAFF
clone size: few; J gene: TRBJ2-7; V gene: TRBV29-1; D gene: -; CDR3 DNA: TGCAGCGTTGAAGATTTTCGAGGGAGCTCCTACGAGCAGTACTTC; CDR3 protein: CSVEDFRGSSYEQYF